The rows below give T cell receptor beta chains drawn from one sample of a study of human T cells and chemical hapten exposure. One entry per CDR3 protein, called by TCRdb with MiXCR from the RACE reads. Among 40,000 or so distinct CDR3 sequences listed, roughly 9% were seen once. The source was whole blood, collected in connection with sensitization to the hapten diphenylcyclopropenone (DPC). Receptors originate from a woman aged 30 to 39 with alopecia areata. Some clones in this sample may be carry-over from other donors' samples. Each CDR3 is given with its conserved first and last residue. Clone size is given for some rows only: seen once, a few or many times, or a class if the clone is expanded.

TRBV12-3/TRBV12-4	-	TRBJ2-2	16	CASSPGLAGSTGELFF
TRBV4-1	-	TRBJ2-3	18	CASSQHLSGGAGTDTQYF
TRBV2	many	TRBJ1-2	14	CASSEGDSRHGYTF
TRBV4-2	many	TRBJ2-3	17	CASSQPTSVISTDTQYF
TRBV6-5	many	TRBJ2-3	12	CASRRSSDTQYF
TRBV5-1	few	TRBJ2-1	14	CASRASLSGNEQFF
TRBV24-1	-	TRBJ1-5	14	CATSGRAGEEPQHF
TRBV5-6	few	TRBJ2-1	17	CASSFYTQGRSYNEQFF
TRBV18	few	TRBJ1-3	17	CASSPGTGTNSGNTIYF
TRBV18	many	TRBJ2-7	17	CASSPVGIRAGSYEQYF
TRBV6-1	many	TRBJ2-2	12	CASRQGTGELFF
TRBV29-1	-	TRBJ2-5	12	CSVGSEAKTQYF
TRBV11-2	-	TRBJ1-1	15	CASSLSGGFNTEAFF
TRBV7-2	few	TRBJ1-1	13	CASSLGWSTAAFF
TRBV12-3/TRBV12-4	many	TRBJ2-7	15	CASSASGGGSYEQYF
TRBV18	many	TRBJ2-1	15	CASSPATAGDRGQFF
TRBV7-2	many	TRBJ1-1	15	CASSVQQRGDTEAFF
TRBV27	few	TRBJ1-1	14	CASSLLGGNTEAFF
TRBV28	few	TRBJ2-7	14	CASSPADSSYEQYF
TRBV6-6	-	TRBJ1-6	15	CASSPTGEIRSPLHF
TRBV7-3	many	TRBJ2-3	14	CASSFMGGTDTQYF
TRBV4-3	many	TRBJ2-7	14	CASSQILGISEQYF
TRBV6-4	-	TRBJ2-3	13	CASSRTATDTQYF
TRBV4-3	many	TRBJ1-1	15	CASSQDYAKNTEAFF
TRBV21-1	-	TRBJ2-2	12	CASSSYTGELFF
TRBV20-1	many	TRBJ2-1	14	CSASPQSGISEQFF
TRBV6-2/TRBV6-3	few	TRBJ2-1	16	CANTPYSGKTGNEQFF
TRBV7-2	few	TRBJ2-2	15	CASSSQRANTGELFF